Below, one T cell receptor beta chain is given with its context. Its antigen remains unknown. Trimming shortened V by 6 bases and J by 2 bases, and 17 bases separated the two germline ends. This CDR3 contains 15 residues. Germline V gene data show CDR1 as SGHTA and CDR2 as FQGNSA. The record originates from a study of blood T cells in healthy people across ages. Next came a second PCR, run for about 6 to 12 cycles, which used a sample-barcoded 5' primer along with a J-beta primer mix. TCRdb reprocessed the 5' RACE reads with MiXCR, giving one entry per CDR3 protein. The table records roughly 700,000 distinct CDR3 sequences, around 25% of them present only once. Whole-study results and caveats: When one million T cells were used, diversity estimates were thought to be underestimates.

These same records also appear under a second study, on T cells of mothers and their children. From that second work: From each mother came over 9.5 million TCR beta CDR3 reads, and from each child came 2.5 million to 3 million.

Material for sequencing was blood. This sequence was found in a boy aged 10-17 years in good health. V gene TRBV7-2 combines with J gene TRBJ2-7, with D possibly being TRBD1 (5 bases). CDR3 DNA: TGTGCCAGCAGACCCAGGGTCCCGATAACCTACGAGCAGTACTTC. This sequence encodes CASRPRVPITYEQYF.